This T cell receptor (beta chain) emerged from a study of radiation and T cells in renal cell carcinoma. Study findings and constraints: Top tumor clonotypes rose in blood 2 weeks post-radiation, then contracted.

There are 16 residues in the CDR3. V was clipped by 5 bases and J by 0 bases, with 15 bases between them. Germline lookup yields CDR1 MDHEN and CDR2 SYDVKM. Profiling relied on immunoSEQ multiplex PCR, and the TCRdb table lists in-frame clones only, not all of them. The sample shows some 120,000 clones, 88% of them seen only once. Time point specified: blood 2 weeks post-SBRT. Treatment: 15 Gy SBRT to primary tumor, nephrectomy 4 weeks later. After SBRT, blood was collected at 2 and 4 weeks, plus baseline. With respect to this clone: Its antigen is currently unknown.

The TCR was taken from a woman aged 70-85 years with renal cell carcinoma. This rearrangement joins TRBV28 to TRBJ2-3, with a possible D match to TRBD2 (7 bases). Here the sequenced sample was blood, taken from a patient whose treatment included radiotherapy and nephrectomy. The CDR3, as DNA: TGTGCCAGCAGTGATCCTCGGGGGGCTAGCACAGATACGCAGTATTTT. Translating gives CASSDPRGASTDTQYF.